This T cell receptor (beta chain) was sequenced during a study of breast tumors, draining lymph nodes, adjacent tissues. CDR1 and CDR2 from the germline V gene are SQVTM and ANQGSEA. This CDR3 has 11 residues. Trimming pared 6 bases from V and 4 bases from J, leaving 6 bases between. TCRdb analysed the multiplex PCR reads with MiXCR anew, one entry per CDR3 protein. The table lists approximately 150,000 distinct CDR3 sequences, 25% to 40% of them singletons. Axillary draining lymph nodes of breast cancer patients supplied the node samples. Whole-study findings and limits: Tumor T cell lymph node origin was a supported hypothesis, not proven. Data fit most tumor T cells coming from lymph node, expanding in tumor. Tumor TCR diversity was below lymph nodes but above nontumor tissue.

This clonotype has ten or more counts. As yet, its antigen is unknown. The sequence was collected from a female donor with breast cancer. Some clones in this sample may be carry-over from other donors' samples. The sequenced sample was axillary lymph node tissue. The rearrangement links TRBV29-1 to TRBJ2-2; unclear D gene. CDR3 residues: CSVGSTGELFF. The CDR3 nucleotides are TGCAGCGTGGGGTCCACCGGGGAGCTGTTTTTT.